A single sample gave rise to the 10 T cell receptor beta chains below, sequenced in a study of shared clonotypes between healthy human individuals. This table comes from immunoSEQ multiplex PCR, and its TCRdb copy is limited to in-frame clones, with some not included. Of some 2,400,000 clones listed, 90% to 97% are singletons. The sequenced sample consisted of naive CD4+ T cells sorted from blood. Noted subset: CD45RA+ positively selected. Every receptor here comes from a man between 18 and 35 years old in good health.

This clone was picked up one time. This chain's CDR3 is CASSQGAGDNQPQHF. The CDR3 bases are TGTGCCAGCAGCCAAGGGGCAGGGGATAATCAGCCCCAGCATTTT. V is TRBV7-9 and J is TRBJ1-5; D perhaps matches TRBD1 (6 bases). The CDR3 is made up of 15 amino acids. Per germline, CDR1 SEHNR and CDR2 FQNEAQ (reference sequence). The V gene lost 5 bases and the J gene lost 4 bases, with 15 bases spanning the gap.

Worth noting for this clone: Distinct nucleotide sequences in the sample also encode this CDR3. The chain has TRBV20-1 and TRBJ2-7; TRBD2 might be the D (5 bases). The germline gives CDR1 DFQATT, CDR2 SNEGSKA (reference sequence). The V gene lost 2 bases and the J gene lost 4 bases, with 6 bases spanning the gap. The CDR3 length is 11 residues. CDR3 in DNA: TGCAGTGCTAGACGAGGGTACGAGCAGTACTTC. Translating gives CSARRGYEQYF.

The J gene is TRBJ2-7, the V gene TRBV4-1; 7 nucleotides align to TRBD2. V shed 1 base and J 5 bases; nucleotides not matched to a gene: 8. The CDR3 has 15 residues. CDR1 MGHRA and CDR2 YSYEKL come from the germline V gene. CDR3: CASSQVGGDRHEQYF. DNA of the CDR3: TGCGCCAGCAGCCAAGTTGGGGGGGATAGGCACGAGCAGTACTTC.

The chain links TRBV7-2 to TRBJ1-5; 8 bases agree with TRBD1. This CDR3 comprises 15 residues. The germline CDR1 and CDR2 sequences are SGHTA and FQGNSA. Unmatched junction bases numbered 7, after V lost 5 bases and J lost 4 bases. CDR3 sequence reads: CASSPRTGPNQPQHF. The CDR3 nucleotides are TGTGCCAGCAGCCCCCGGACAGGGCCAAATCAGCCCCAGCATTTT.

This clone was picked up one time. The chain carries TRBV9 and TRBJ2-7; D may correspond to TRBD1 or TRBD2 (5 bases each). This CDR3 has 14 residues. Germline values: CDR1 SGDLS, CDR2 YYNGEE. Trimming stripped 3 bases from V and 7 bases from J, with 17 bases between. CDR3 sequence: CASSAGRESVEQYF. In DNA, the CDR3 is TGTGCCAGCAGCGCAGGGAGAGAGTCAGTGGAGCAGTACTTC.

The chain links TRBV25-1 to TRBJ2-3; 7 nucleotides agree with TRBD1. The V gene end was trimmed by 11 bases and the J gene end by 2 bases; junction bases not matched to a gene: 10. CDR1 and CDR2 from the germline V gene are MGHDK and SYGVNS. The CDR3 covers 14 residues. The CDR3 coding sequence is TGTGCCGCCAGGAAGGGGGCCCCCACAGATACGCAGTATTTT. The encoded protein is CAARKGAPTDTQYF.

The V call is TRBV27, the J call TRBJ2-4; TRBD2 agrees at 9 bases. Germline CDR1 reads MNHEY; CDR2 reads SMNVEV (reference sequence). Trimming took 5 bases from V and 1 from J; bases not matched to a gene: 15. This CDR3 comprises 19 residues. The CDR3 spells CASSRPLAGTLTAKNIQYF. The CDR3 DNA follows: TGTGCCAGCAGTCGACCACTAGCGGGTACGTTAACGGCCAAAAACATTCAGTACTTC.

The rearrangement joins TRBV2 to TRBJ2-7; 9 nucleotides agree with TRBD1. The CDR3 is 15 residues long. V gave up 5 bases and J gave up 3 bases; unmatched junction bases: 8. Per germline, CDR1 SNHLY and CDR2 FYNNEI. The CDR3 coding sequence is TGTGCCAGCAGTCGCCACCCGACAGGGGGCTACGAGCAGTACTTC. This gives the protein CASSRHPTGGYEQYF.

The chain joins TRBV2 to TRBJ2-5, with D unresolved. Germline CDR1 SNHLY, CDR2 FYNNEI. The V end lost 6 bases, the J end lost 3 bases, and 14 bases lay between the germline ends. The CDR3 has 14 amino acids. The CDR3: CASRLGVGKETQYF. The CDR3 nucleotides are TGTGCCAGCAGACTCGGAGTAGGCAAAGAGACCCAGTACTTC.

Here the CDR3 DNA reads TGTGCCAGCAAACAGTGGGAAGAAAAACTGTTTTTT. Protein: CASKQWEEKLFF. V usage is TRBV2 and J usage is TRBJ1-4; D remains unclear. This CDR3 contains 12 residues. Germline-derived CDR1 and CDR2 are SNHLY and FYNNEI. Trimming pared 7 bases from V and 8 bases from J, leaving 11 bases between.